Presented here are 5 T cell receptor beta chains from one specimen sequenced in a study of blood T cell repertoires in COVID-19. Data came from immunoSEQ multiplex PCR; TCRdb stores just in-frame clones and leaves some out. The table includes roughly 150,000 clones, around 85% detected once. The source material was PBMCs or T cells enriched from blood (not recorded which). These receptors were collected from a woman aged 40-49 years with acute COVID-19.

The chain couples TRBV6-5 to TRBJ2-7, with TRBD1 as a possible D gene (6 bases). This CDR3 region has 14 residues. Trimming removed 0 bases at V and 0 bases at J, with 6 bases between. Germline V gives CDR1 MNHEY, CDR2 SVGAGI. This CDR3 reads CASSYSGGSYEQYF. CDR3 nucleotides: TGTGCCAGCAGTTACTCAGGGGGCTCCTACGAGCAGTACTTC.

V usage is TRBV19 and J usage is TRBJ2-7; D might be TRBD1 (5 bases). The CDR3 extends over 14 amino acids. The V end lost 6 bases, the J end lost 2 bases, and 14 bases lay between the germline ends. The germline CDR1 and CDR2 sequences are LNHDA and SQIVND (reference sequence). The CDR3 sequence: CASRCLGRPYEQYV. The CDR3 region has the DNA TGTGCCAGTAGGTGTCTGGGGCGCCCCTACGAGCAGTACGTC.

The V call is TRBV28, the J call TRBJ2-2; 8 bases map to TRBD2. Looked up from germline, CDR1 is MDHEN and CDR2 is SYDVKM. J lost 8 bases, V lost 7 bases, and 9 bases had no gene match. CDR3 size: 14 residues. CDR3 sequence (DNA): TGTGCCAGCAATCTTAGCGGGAAACAAGGGGAGCTGTTTTTT. Its translation is CASNLSGKQGELFF. The full variable domain, in which reference TRBV28 and TRBJ2-2 provide the parts outside the CDR3, is DVKVTQSSRYLVKRTGEKVFLECVQDMDHENMFWYRQDPGLGLRLIYFSYDVKMKEKGDIPEGYSVSREKKERFSLILESASTNQTSMYLCASNLSGKQGELFFGEGSRLTVL.

V usage is TRBV19 and J usage is TRBJ2-7; TRBD1 matches 8 bases. The CDR3 has 14 residues. V was pared by 5 bases and J by 3 bases, with 6 bases of the junction left unmatched. The germline gives CDR1 LNHDA, CDR2 SQIVND (reference sequence). CDR3 bases: TGTGCCAGTAGTCCCGGGACAGGAGGCTACGAGCAGTACTTC. Translated: CASSPGTGGYEQYF.

This rearrangement joins TRBV3-1 (or the pseudogene TRBV3-2) to TRBJ2-7, with D maybe TRBD2 (6 bases). Trimming cost V 3 bases and J 2 bases, with 11 bases left between them. CDR3 length: 14 residues. Germline lookup yields CDR1 LGHDT and CDR2 YNNKEL (reference sequence). CDR3 in amino acids: CASSHGTPAYEQYF. The CDR3 region has the DNA TGTGCCAGCAGCCACGGGACTCCCGCCTACGAGCAGTACTTC.